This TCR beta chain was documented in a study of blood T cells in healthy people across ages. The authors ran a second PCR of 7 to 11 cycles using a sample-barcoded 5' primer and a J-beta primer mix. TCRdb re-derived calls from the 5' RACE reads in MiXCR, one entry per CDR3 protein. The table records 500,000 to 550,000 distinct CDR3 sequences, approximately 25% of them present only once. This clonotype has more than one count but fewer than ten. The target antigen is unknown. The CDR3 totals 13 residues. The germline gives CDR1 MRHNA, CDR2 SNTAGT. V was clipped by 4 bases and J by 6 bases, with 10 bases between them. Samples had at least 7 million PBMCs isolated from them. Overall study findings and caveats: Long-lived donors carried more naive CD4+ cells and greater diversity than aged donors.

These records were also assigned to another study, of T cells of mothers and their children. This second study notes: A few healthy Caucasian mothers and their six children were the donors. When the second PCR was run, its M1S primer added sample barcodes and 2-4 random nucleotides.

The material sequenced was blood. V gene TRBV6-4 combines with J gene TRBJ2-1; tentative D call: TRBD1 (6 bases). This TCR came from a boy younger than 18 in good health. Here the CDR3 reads CASSGRGCNEQFF. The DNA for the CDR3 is TGTGCCAGCAGTGGCAGGGGTTGCAATGAGCAGTTCTTC.